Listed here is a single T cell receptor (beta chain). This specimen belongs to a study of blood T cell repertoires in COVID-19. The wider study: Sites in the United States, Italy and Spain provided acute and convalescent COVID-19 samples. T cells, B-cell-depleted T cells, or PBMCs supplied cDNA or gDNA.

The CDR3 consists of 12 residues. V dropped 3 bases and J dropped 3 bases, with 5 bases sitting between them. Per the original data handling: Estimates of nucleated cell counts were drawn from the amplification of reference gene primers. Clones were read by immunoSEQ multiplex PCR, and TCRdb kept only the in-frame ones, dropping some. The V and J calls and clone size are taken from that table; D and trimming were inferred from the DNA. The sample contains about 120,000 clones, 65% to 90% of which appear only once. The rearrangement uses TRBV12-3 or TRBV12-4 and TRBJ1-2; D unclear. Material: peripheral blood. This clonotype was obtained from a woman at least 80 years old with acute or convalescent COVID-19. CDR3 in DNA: TGTGCCAGCAGTTTTGAGTACTATGGCTACACCTTC. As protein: CASSFEYYGYTF.